Following are 30 T cell receptor beta chains from one sample sequenced in a study of T cell responses to AZD1222 COVID-19 vaccine. Sequencing used immunoSEQ multiplex PCR; TCRdb keeps in-frame clones, though not all of them. The table lists roughly 150,000 clones, roughly 90% of them singletons. The sequencing here drew on peripheral blood, taken 28 days after the second AZD1222 dose. The receptors originated from an adult who received the AZD1222 COVID-19 vaccine.

CDR3 loop: CASSDGPYHYGYTF. DNA of the CDR3: TGTGCCAGCAGTGATGGTCCCTATCACTATGGCTACACCTTC. The chain has TRBV2 and TRBJ1-2; D gene unclear. The CDR3 consists of 14 residues. V lost 3 bases, J lost 3 bases, and 11 bases lay in between. Germline assignment: CDR1 SNHLY and CDR2 FYNNEI.

The V gene is TRBV24-1, the J gene TRBJ2-1; 9 bases map to TRBD2. With V trimmed by 0 bases and J by 5 bases, 7 bases remained unmatched. The germline CDR1 and CDR2 sequences are KGHDR and SFDVKD. CDR3 length: 17 amino acids. Here the CDR3 DNA reads TGTGCCACCAGTGATTTGCATGGGCTAGCGGGGCACAATGAGCAGTTCTTC. Translation: CATSDLHGLAGHNEQFF.

This sequence joins TRBV7-9 and TRBJ1-1; no firm D call. Trimming removed 5 bases at V and 2 bases at J, with 12 bases between. Germline loops: CDR1 SEHNR, CDR2 FQNEAQ (reference sequence). CDR3 length: 14 residues. The DNA for the CDR3 is TGTGCCAGCAGCCCGCAGCGGGTTAACACTGAAGCTTTCTTT. Residues: CASSPQRVNTEAFF.

The chain combines TRBV19 with TRBJ1-6; 7 bases map to TRBD1. There are 12 residues in the CDR3. V shed 7 bases, J shed 9 bases, and the junction held 3 bases outside the gene matches. Germline CDR1 is LNHDA and CDR2 is SQIVND (reference sequence). CDR3 sequence reads: CASTQGTSPLHF. The CDR3 DNA sequence: TGTGCCAGTACACAGGGGACTTCACCCCTCCACTTT.

The V and J genes are TRBV27 and TRBJ1-2; TRBD1 might be the D (6 bases). CDR3 size: 15 residues. Germline V gene data show CDR1 as MNHEY and CDR2 as SMNVEV (reference sequence). V shed 3 bases and J shed 2 bases, with 13 bases lying between them. CDR3 residues: CASSFLGQTNYGYTF. DNA of the CDR3: TGTGCCAGCAGTTTCTTGGGACAAACAAACTATGGCTACACCTTC.

This clone showed up just once. The gene calls are TRBV2 and TRBJ2-1; D call uncertain. V gave up 2 bases and J gave up 11 bases, with 4 bases separating them. Germline V gene data show CDR1 as SNHLY and CDR2 as FYNNEI. The CDR3 runs 10 residues. CDR3 protein: CASSETKQFF. DNA for the CDR3: TGTGCCAGCAGTGAAACAAAGCAGTTCTTC.

The DNA for the CDR3 is TGTGCCACTCGGGCAGGGCGGGACACCGGGGAGCTGTTTTTT. Its translation is CATRAGRDTGELFF. The genes are TRBV2 and TRBJ2-2; D possibly matches TRBD1 or TRBD2 (5 bases each). The CDR3 loop spans 14 amino acids. Trimming shortened V by 10 bases and J by 3 bases, and 15 bases separated the two germline ends. Germline V gene lookup returns CDR1 SNHLY and CDR2 FYNNEI. The whole variable domain, remainder taken from reference TRBV2 and TRBJ2-2, is EPEVTQTPSHQVTQMGQEVILRCVPISNHLYFYWYRQILGQKVEFLVSFYNNEISEKSEIFDDQFSVERPDGSNFTLKIRSTKLEDSAMYFCATRAGRDTGELFFGEGSRLTVL.

The chain joins TRBV6-5 to TRBJ1-2; 9 bases map to TRBD1. The V segment lost 10 bases and the J segment 4 bases; nucleotides outside the gene matches: 13. The CDR3 is 15 residues long. Germline CDR1 reads MNHEY; CDR2 reads SVGAGI. In nucleotides, the CDR3 is TGTGCCACGCTGTCCCGGGACAGGGCCACCTATGGCTACACCTTC. It is translated as CATLSRDRATYGYTF.

The genes are TRBV9 and TRBJ2-1, with D possibly being TRBD2 (6 bases). The germline V and J ends were trimmed by 0 bases and 9 bases, with 19 bases remaining between them. The CDR3 sequence is 16 residues long. The germline V gene has CDR1 SGDLS and CDR2 YYNGEE. CDR3 DNA sequence: TGTGCCAGCAGCGTAGGGGTGGAGGGAAGAATGGGTGAGCAGTTCTTC. Its protein product is CASSVGVEGRMGEQFF.

V gene TRBV19 combines with J gene TRBJ1-4, with 7 bases identical to TRBD1. With 0 bases clipped from V and 9 bases from J, the junction kept 7 bases outside the gene matches. The CDR3 covers 15 residues. Germline V gene sequence: CDR1 LNHDA, CDR2 SQIVND (reference sequence). Here the CDR3 reads CASSIDSPGQQKLFF. The CDR3 nucleotides are TGTGCCAGTAGTATAGACTCACCGGGACAGCAAAAACTGTTTTTT. Full variable domain (rest looked up from reference TRBV19 and TRBJ1-4): DGGITQSPKYLFRKEGQNVTLSCEQNLNHDAMYWYRQDPGQGLRLIYYSQIVNDFQKGDIAEGYSVSREKKESFPLTVTSAQKNPTAFYLCASSIDSPGQQKLFFGSGTQLSVL.

This chain links TRBV24-1 with TRBJ2-2; 9 bases are a match to TRBD1. This CDR3 spans 17 amino acids. Trimming at V came to 4 bases and at J to 8 bases, leaving 13 bases not matched to a gene. The germline V gene has CDR1 KGHDR and CDR2 SFDVKD. The DNA for the CDR3 is TGTGCCACCAGTGACCCTATACCGGGACAGGGTAAAGGGGAGCTGTTTTTT. Its translation: CATSDPIPGQGKGELFF.

V and J are TRBV7-6 and TRBJ2-7; 9 bases match TRBD1. This CDR3 spans 14 amino acids. Germline CDR1 is SGHVS and CDR2 is FNYEAQ. V shed 4 bases, J shed 6 bases, and the junction held 7 bases outside the gene matches. The CDR3 spells CASSSGTGRGEQYF. CDR3 in DNA: TGTGCCAGCAGCTCCGGGACAGGGAGGGGCGAGCAGTACTTC.

The chain carries TRBV5-1 and TRBJ2-7, with 11 positions matching TRBD2. The CDR3 length is 17 residues. CDR1 is SGHRS, CDR2 YFSETQ, per germline. V gave up 2 bases and J gave up 0 bases; unmatched junction bases: 7. Written as DNA, the CDR3 is TGCGCCAGCAGCTTCCGGACTAGCGGGCCCGACTCCTACGAGCAGTACTTC. Protein: CASSFRTSGPDSYEQYF.

The chain joins TRBV5-8 to TRBJ1-6; TRBD1 aligns across 8 bases. Germline CDR1 reads SGHTS; CDR2 reads YDEGEE. The CDR3 consists of 15 residues. With 3 bases clipped from V and 7 bases from J, the junction kept 6 bases outside the gene matches. This CDR3 reads CASSSSTGANSPLHF. The DNA of the CDR3 is TGTGCCAGCAGCTCCTCGACAGGGGCCAATTCACCCCTCCACTTT.

The chain recombines TRBV6-1 with TRBJ1-1; 11 nucleotides agree with TRBD1. The CDR3 loop spans 16 amino acids. Germline V gives CDR1 MNHNS, CDR2 SASEGT. Trimming cost V 4 bases and J 1 base; bases outside gene matches: 5. Here the CDR3 DNA reads TGTGCCAGCAGTGGGACAGGGGGCGCTCGGAACACTGAAGCTTTCTTT. This translates into CASSGTGGARNTEAFF.

The rearrangement uses TRBV5-1 and TRBJ1-1; 7 positions agree with TRBD1. The trim removed 5 bases at V and 6 bases at J, leaving 10 bases unmatched. The CDR3 has 14 amino acids. Germline CDR1 is SGHRS and CDR2 is YFSETQ. In DNA form, the CDR3 reads TGCGCCAGCAGTCGACAGGGCTCCGATGCTGAAGCTTTCTTT. This gives the protein CASSRQGSDAEAFF.

The rearrangement joins TRBV11-1 to TRBJ2-7, with D perhaps TRBD2 (6 bases). CDR1 is SGHAT, CDR2 FQDESV, per germline (reference sequence). Trimming removed 1 base at V and 4 bases at J, with 8 bases between. This CDR3 has 13 residues. CDR3 DNA sequence: TGTGCCAGCAGCTTAGGCGGGATTTACGAGCAGTACTTC. As protein: CASSLGGIYEQYF.

The chain couples TRBV28 to TRBJ2-5; TRBD1 matches 12 bases. This CDR3 region has 19 residues. CDR1 MDHEN and CDR2 SYDVKM come from the germline V gene. Losses at the gene ends were 6 bases for V and 2 bases for J; bases not matched to a gene: 16. In DNA form, the CDR3 reads TGTGCCAGCAGCCCTGACCCTCTCCGGGACAGGGGGCTTCAAGAGACCCAGTACTTC. Its protein is CASSPDPLRDRGLQETQYF.

The chain joins TRBV11-3 to TRBJ2-1, with unresolved D. The germline CDR1 and CDR2 sequences are SGHNT and YENEEA. Trimming cost V 4 bases and J 7 bases, with 11 bases left between them. The CDR3 spans 13 residues. CDR3 protein: CASSSPPGNEQFF. The CDR3 DNA sequence: TGTGCCAGCAGCTCCCCCCCCGGAAATGAGCAGTTCTTC.

This chain links TRBV11-2 with TRBJ2-5; TRBD2 is a possible D gene (6 bases). The V end was cut by 7 bases, the J end by 5 bases, with 17 bases between. The germline CDR1 and CDR2 sequences are SGHAT and FQNNGV. This CDR3 spans 14 amino acids. The CDR3 nucleotides are TGTGCCAGCACCCCGTCTAGGGCGGGGGAGACCCAGTACTTC. It specifies CASTPSRAGETQYF.

The J gene is TRBJ2-5, the V gene TRBV7-2; tentatively, D is TRBD1 or TRBD2 (6 bases each). Per the germline V gene, CDR1 is SGHTA and CDR2 is FQGNSA. V lost 1 base and J 2 bases, leaving 17 bases between the germline ends. The CDR3 has 17 residues. This CDR3 reads CASSLVVTGAGQETQYF. In DNA form, the CDR3 reads TGTGCCAGCAGCTTAGTAGTGACGGGGGCAGGTCAAGAGACCCAGTACTTC.

V gene TRBV3-1 (or the pseudogene TRBV3-2) combines with J gene TRBJ2-5; 11 bases agree with TRBD1. This CDR3 is 19 amino acids long. Losses at the gene ends were 0 bases for V and 5 bases for J; bases not matched to a gene: 14. The germline CDR1 and CDR2 sequences are LGHDT and YNNKEL (reference sequence). As DNA, the CDR3 is TGTGCCAGCAGCCAAGATCAGCCCGGTCCCCGGACAGGGGGCGAGACCCAGTACTTC. It encodes CASSQDQPGPRTGGETQYF.

This chain connects TRBV18 to TRBJ1-5, with 9 bases that match TRBD1. V trimming: 4 bases; J trimming: 5 bases; junction bases outside the gene matches: 6. The CDR3 extends over 15 amino acids. Germline-derived CDR1 and CDR2 are KGHSH and LQKENI. The CDR3 DNA sequence: TGTGCCAGCTCACAGGACAGGGGTGTATATCAGCCCCAGCATTTT. It is translated as CASSQDRGVYQPQHF.

This chain connects TRBV9 to TRBJ2-3; 10 bases are a match to TRBD2. Germline assignment: CDR1 SGDLS and CDR2 YYNGEE. Losses at the gene ends were 0 bases for V and 5 bases for J; bases not matched to a gene: 9. The CDR3 runs 17 residues. The CDR3 region is CASSVASSGGSRDTQYF. The CDR3 bases are TGTGCCAGCAGCGTAGCTTCTAGCGGGGGATCCCGAGATACGCAGTATTTT. The complete variable domain, with remaining parts taken from reference TRBV9 and TRBJ2-3, reads DSGVTQTPKHLITATGQRVTLRCSPRSGDLSVYWYQQSLDQGLQFLIQYYNGEERAKGNILERFSAQQFPDLHSELNLSSLELGDSALYFCASSVASSGGSRDTQYFGPGTRLTVL.

CDR3 sequence: CASSQGPDQSTDTQYF. The DNA for the CDR3 is TGTGCCAGCAGCCAGGGCCCGGACCAAAGCACAGATACGCAGTATTTT. The chain couples TRBV3-1 (or the pseudogene TRBV3-2) to TRBJ2-3; D is unresolved. There are 16 residues in the CDR3. Germline V gives CDR1 LGHDT, CDR2 YNNKEL (reference sequence). Trimming removed 3 bases at V and 0 bases at J, with 13 bases between.

The chain combines TRBV19 with TRBJ1-1; D perhaps matches TRBD1 (5 bases). V was shortened by 5 bases and J by 0 bases, with 13 bases between the two germline ends. The CDR3 loop spans 15 amino acids. CDR1 LNHDA and CDR2 SQIVND come from the germline V gene (reference sequence). The CDR3, as DNA: TGTGCCAGTAGTCCCCGGTGGGGGATGAACACTGAAGCTTTCTTT. It specifies CASSPRWGMNTEAFF.

This clone was seen just once. The rearrangement links TRBV6-6 to TRBJ1-2; no reliable D call. The length of the CDR3 is 12 residues. Germline loops: CDR1 MNHNY, CDR2 SVGAGI (reference sequence). Trimming shortened V by 5 bases and J by 0 bases, and 4 bases separated the two germline ends. In DNA, the CDR3 is TGTGCCAGCAGTGACACTAACTATGGCTACACCTTC. Translating gives CASSDTNYGYTF.

The CDR3: CASSYSIPYSNQPQHF. DNA of the CDR3: TGTGCCAGCAGTTACTCGATCCCGTATAGCAATCAGCCCCAGCATTTT. The chain employs TRBV6-5 and TRBJ1-5, with D hard to call. CDR3 length equals 16 residues. The germline V gene has CDR1 MNHEY and CDR2 SVGAGI. V was trimmed by 0 bases and J by 0 bases, leaving 9 bases between them.

V usage is TRBV6-2 or TRBV6-3 and J usage is TRBJ2-1; 14 positions match TRBD2. In germline, CDR1 is MNHEY, CDR2 SVGEGT. J lost 8 bases, V lost 5 bases, and 5 bases had no gene match. The CDR3 sequence is 15 residues long. CDR3 protein: CASSTGLAGEDEQFF. For the CDR3, the DNA is TGTGCCAGCAGTACGGGACTAGCGGGAGAGGATGAGCAGTTCTTC.

The sample holds one count of this clone. The J gene is TRBJ2-1, the V gene TRBV10-1, with TRBD2 matching 7 bases. With 4 bases clipped from V and 6 bases from J, the junction kept 3 bases outside the gene matches. Germline lookup yields CDR1 WNHNN and CDR2 SYGVQD (reference sequence). The CDR3 is 13 amino acids. CDR3 in amino acids: CASSGGTTNEQFF. In DNA, the CDR3 is TGCGCCAGCAGTGGAGGGACTACCAATGAGCAGTTCTTC.